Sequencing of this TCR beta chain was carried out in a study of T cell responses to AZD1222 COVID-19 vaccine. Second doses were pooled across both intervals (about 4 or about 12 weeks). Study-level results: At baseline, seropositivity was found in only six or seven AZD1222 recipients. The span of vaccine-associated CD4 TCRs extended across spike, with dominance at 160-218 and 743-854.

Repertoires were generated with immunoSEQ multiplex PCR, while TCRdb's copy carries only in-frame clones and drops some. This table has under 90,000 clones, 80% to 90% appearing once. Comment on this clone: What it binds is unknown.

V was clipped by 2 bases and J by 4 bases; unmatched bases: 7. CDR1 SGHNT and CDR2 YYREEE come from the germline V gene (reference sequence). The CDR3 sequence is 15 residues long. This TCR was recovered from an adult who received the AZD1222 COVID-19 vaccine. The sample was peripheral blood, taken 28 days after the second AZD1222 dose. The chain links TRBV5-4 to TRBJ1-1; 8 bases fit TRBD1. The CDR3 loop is CASSFPGGVGTEAFF. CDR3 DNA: TGTGCCAGCAGCTTTCCAGGGGGCGTTGGCACTGAAGCTTTCTTT.